This T cell receptor (beta chain) was found in a study of T cells in narcolepsy. In the study overall: Donors had narcolepsy type 1 or type 2, or were healthy controls. General observations from the study: Comparing one patient's CSF and blood CD4+ clonotypes highlighted HCRT- and TRIB2-specific autoreactive clonotypes. No autoreactive T cell clone sequences appeared in some memory CD4+ repertoires. Reportedly, autoreactive clonotypes were serially detected in patients' blood but not controls'.

Turning to this clone: Its matching antigen is unknown.

The method was immunoSEQ multiplex PCR; TCRdb's version includes in-frame clones alone and lacks a portion of them. The sample carries about 15,000 clones, over 75% recorded once. CDR3 length: 14 amino acids. CDR1 and CDR2 (germline): LGHNA, YSLEER. V shed 4 bases and J 7 bases; nucleotides not matched to a gene: 8. This TCR derives from a human donor in good health. The genes are TRBV4-3 and TRBJ2-5; 8 nucleotides agree with TRBD1. The sequenced sample was memory (CD45RA-) CD4+ T cells from blood. The CDR3 DNA follows: TGCGCCAGCAGCCGGGACAGGTCCTTCTGGACCCAGTACTTC. It translates to CASSRDRSFWTQYF.